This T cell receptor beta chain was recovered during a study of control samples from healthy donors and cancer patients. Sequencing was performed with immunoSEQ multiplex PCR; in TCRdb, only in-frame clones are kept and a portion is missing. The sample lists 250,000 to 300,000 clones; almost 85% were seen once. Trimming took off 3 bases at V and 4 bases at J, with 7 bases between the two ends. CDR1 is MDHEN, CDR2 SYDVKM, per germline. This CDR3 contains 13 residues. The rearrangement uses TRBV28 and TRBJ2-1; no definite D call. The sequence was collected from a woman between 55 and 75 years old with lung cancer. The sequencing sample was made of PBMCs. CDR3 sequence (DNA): TGTGCCAGCAGTTTGGATCGATACAATGAGCAGTTCTTC. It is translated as CASSLDRYNEQFF.